The rows below give T cell receptor beta chains drawn from one sample of a study of vaccination and CD4 T cells after COVID-19. TCRdb called the PCR reads again in MiXCR, with one record for every CDR3 protein. The sample includes approximately 15,000 distinct CDR3 sequences, approximately 49% of them seen just once. No antigen is known for these receptors. The material sequenced was CD4+ T cells from blood, cultured in vitro. Receptors were obtained from a human donor who had recovered from COVID-19. The CDR3 runs from the conserved cysteine through the conserved F or W. Each record gives: V gene, clone size, J gene, D gene, CDR3 protein, CDR3 DNA. D genes are given only for firm matches. Expanded clones are given a class, and other clones once, few, many or no size at all.

>TRBV6-4|NA|TRBJ2-7|NA
CASSVSPSREQYF
TGTGCCAGCAGTGTGTCCCCCTCACGCGAGCAGTACTTC
>TRBV12-3/TRBV12-4|NA|TRBJ1-5|NA
CASSLGQPQHF
TGTGCCAGCAGTTTAGGTCAGCCCCAGCATTTT
>TRBV7-9|NA|TRBJ2-7|TRBD2
CASSLVGEGNHEQYF
TGTGCCAGCAGCTTAGTAGGGGAGGGTAACCACGAGCAGTACTTC
>TRBV20-1|NA|TRBJ1-1|NA
CSASPFGQMNTEAFF
TGCAGTGCCAGCCCTTTTGGACAGATGAACACTGAAGCTTTCTTT
>TRBV5-1|NA|TRBJ2-5|NA
CASSSQGPGAQYF
TGCGCCAGCAGTTCCCAGGGCCCAGGGGCCCAGTACTTC
>TRBV11-2|NA|TRBJ2-5|NA
CASSLGLAETQYF
TGTGCCAGCAGCTTAGGGCTAGCGGAGACCCAGTACTTC
>TRBV27|NA|TRBJ2-2|TRBD2
CASKTGGSNIGELFF
TGTGCCAGTAAGACGGGGGGATCGAACATCGGGGAGCTGTTTTTT
>TRBV2|NA|TRBJ1-1|TRBD1
CASRDRGMTEAFF
TGTGCCAGTCGGGACAGGGGTATGACTGAAGCTTTCTTT
>TRBV18|NA|TRBJ2-7|NA
CASSFSGRPQGEQYF
TGTGCCAGCTCCTTTTCGGGGCGGCCCCAAGGGGAGCAGTACTTC
>TRBV7-9|large|TRBJ2-1|NA
CASSPLALINEQFF
TGTGCCAGCAGCCCTCTCGCGCTGATCAATGAGCAGTTCTTC
>TRBV10-2|NA|TRBJ1-5|NA
CASSESEVGQPQHF
TGCGCCAGCAGTGAGTCAGAGGTTGGGCAGCCCCAGCATTTT
>TRBV7-9|few|TRBJ2-3|TRBD2
CASSPNSGSTDTQYF
TGTGCCAGCAGCCCAAATAGCGGGAGCACAGATACGCAGTATTTT
>TRBV5-1|NA|TRBJ2-5|NA
CASSLRVDQETQYF
TGCGCCAGCAGCTTGAGGGTGGACCAAGAGACCCAGTACTTC
>TRBV27|NA|TRBJ2-1|NA
CASRPFRTGNEQFF
TGTGCCAGCAGACCATTCCGGACTGGGAATGAGCAGTTCTTC
>TRBV7-8|few|TRBJ2-2|NA
CASRPDRDKYTGELFF
TGTGCCAGCAGACCTGACCGGGACAAATACACCGGGGAGCTGTTTTTT
>TRBV7-2|NA|TRBJ2-5|NA
CASSLAHARGETQYF
TGTGCCAGCAGCTTAGCGCACGCTAGAGGCGAGACCCAGTACTTC
>TRBV11-3|NA|TRBJ1-2|NA
CASSFNSQGTGYGYTF
TGTGCCAGCAGCTTCAATTCTCAGGGGACGGGTTATGGCTACACCTTC
>TRBV27|NA|TRBJ2-7|TRBD2
CASRVTSGTRSEQYF
TGTGCCAGCAGGGTGACTAGCGGGACCCGGAGCGAGCAGTACTTC
>TRBV24-1|few|TRBJ2-7|NA
CATSDSDNHEQYF
TGTGCCACCAGTGACAGCGACAATCACGAGCAGTACTTC
>TRBV5-8|NA|TRBJ2-3|NA
CASSLVGGSTDTQYF
TGTGCCAGCAGCTTGGTGGGGGGCAGCACAGATACGCAGTATTTT
>TRBV11-2|NA|TRBJ1-6|NA
CASSFSVLRRHYNSPLHF
TGTGCCAGCAGCTTTTCGGTTTTAAGGAGGCACTATAATTCACCCCTCCACTTT
>TRBV18|NA|TRBJ1-2|TRBD1
CASSPDRGYTF
TGTGCCAGCTCACCGGACAGGGGCTACACCTTC
>TRBV20-1|NA|TRBJ1-1|NA
CSARGSFGAFF
TGCAGTGCTAGAGGCTCATTTGGAGCTTTCTTT
>TRBV20-1|NA|TRBJ2-3|NA
CSASWQGVLTDTQYF
TGCAGTGCTAGCTGGCAGGGCGTCCTCACAGATACGCAGTATTTT
>TRBV11-3|NA|TRBJ1-2|TRBD1
CASSLEAGQVNGYTF
TGTGCCAGCAGCTTAGAGGCCGGACAGGTCAACGGCTACACCTTC
>TRBV12-3/TRBV12-4|NA|TRBJ1-5|NA
CASSVGGGKGQPQHF
TGTGCCAGCAGTGTAGGAGGGGGTAAGGGTCAGCCCCAGCATTTT
>TRBV6-1|NA|TRBJ2-7|TRBD2
CASSKSADPSLRAGVSYEQHF
TGCGCCAGCAGTAAATCGGCGGATCCGTCGTTAAGAGCGGGGGTCTCATACGAGCAGCACTTC
>TRBV20-1|few|TRBJ2-1|NA
CSAREASTRRTNEQFF
TGCAGTGCTAGAGAAGCTTCGACTAGGCGGACCAATGAGCAGTTCTTC
>TRBV11-2|NA|TRBJ2-7|NA
CASSLDPHSSYEQYF
TGTGCCAGCAGCTTAGATCCTCACTCCAGCTACGAGCAGTACTTC
>TRBV25-1|NA|TRBJ2-3|NA
CASSVYTSTDTQYF
TGTGCCAGCAGTGTATACACTAGCACAGATACGCAGTATTTT
>TRBV15|few|TRBJ1-1|NA
CATSRASLSTEAFF
TGTGCCACCAGCAGAGCGAGCTTAAGCACTGAAGCTTTCTTT
>TRBV19|NA|TRBJ2-3|TRBD2
CASSRTSGGSTDTQYF
TGTGCCAGTAGTAGGACTAGCGGGGGTAGCACAGATACGCAGTATTTT
>TRBV4-2|few|TRBJ2-2|NA
CASSQDVGSRTGELFF
TGTGCCAGCAGCCAAGACGTGGGTAGTCGCACCGGGGAGCTGTTTTTT
>TRBV4-3|NA|TRBJ2-5|NA
CASSQDLNGQGGQETQYF
TGCGCCAGCAGCCAAGATCTGAACGGGCAGGGCGGGCAAGAGACCCAGTACTTC
>TRBV4-1|NA|TRBJ2-5|TRBD1
CASKGTAKETQYF
TGCGCCAGCAAAGGGACAGCGAAAGAGACCCAGTACTTC
>TRBV6-4|few|TRBJ2-3|NA
CASSKVVGDTQYF
TGTGCCAGCAGTAAGGTCGTGGGAGATACGCAGTATTTT
>TRBV11-3|NA|TRBJ2-7|NA
CASSPRWGTPSEQYF
TGTGCCAGCAGCCCTAGGTGGGGAACCCCCTCCGAGCAGTACTTC
>TRBV2|NA|TRBJ1-5|NA
CASSRDSDIGQPQHF
TGTGCCAGCAGCCGAGACAGCGACATTGGTCAGCCCCAGCATTTT
>TRBV6-5|NA|TRBJ2-7|NA
CASSYWSFGEQYF
TGTGCCAGCAGTTATTGGAGCTTCGGGGAGCAGTACTTC
>TRBV20-1|medium-sized|TRBJ1-6|NA
CSARRANSPLHF
TGCAGTGCTCGCAGGGCTAATTCACCCCTCCACTTT
>TRBV28|NA|TRBJ1-2|NA
CASSLTGRQPYGYTF
TGTGCCAGCAGTTTAACGGGGAGACAACCCTATGGCTACACCTTC
>TRBV6-2/TRBV6-3|NA|TRBJ1-1|NA
CASSYSSPGITEAFF
TGTGCCAGCAGTTACTCGAGTCCAGGGATTACTGAAGCTTTCTTT
>TRBV5-1|NA|TRBJ2-7|TRBD2
CASSWGLAETIKSSYEQYF
TGCGCCAGCAGCTGGGGACTAGCGGAGACTATTAAAAGCTCCTACGAGCAGTACTTC
>TRBV4-1|NA|TRBJ2-3|NA
CASSLFYPRRTQPTTDTQYF
TGCGCCAGCAGCCTCTTCTACCCGCGGCGGACCCAACCTACCACAGATACGCAGTATTTT
>TRBV7-2|NA|TRBJ2-2|NA
CASSLALGGTGELFF
TGTGCCAGCAGCTTAGCGCTCGGCGGAACCGGGGAGCTGTTTTTT
>TRBV27|few|TRBJ1-6|TRBD1
CASSPGTGAGYNSPLHF
TGTGCCAGCAGTCCAGGGACAGGGGCGGGCTATAATTCACCCCTCCACTTT